The entry below gives a single T cell receptor (beta chain) sequence along with its context. PCR amplification relied on 60 Vbeta primers (plus 13 Jbeta primers). Profiling relied on immunoSEQ multiplex PCR, and the TCRdb table lists in-frame clones only, not all of them. The table includes about 63,000 clones, approximately 71% detected once. This sample is drawn from a study of cytomegalovirus exposure and HLA in healthy donors. The CDR3 has 15 amino acids. V lost 7 bases, J lost 3 bases, and 6 bases stayed unmatched. CDR1 and CDR2 (germline): MNHEY, SMNVEV (reference sequence). The sequence derives from a man aged 50 to 60 in good health and CMV-seropositive. The rearrangement joins TRBV27 to TRBJ2-1; TRBD2 aligns across 10 bases. Source material: PBMCs. The CDR3 nucleotides read TGTGCCAGCACCCCAGCGGGAGGGCTCTACAATGAGCAGTTCTTC. Encoded protein: CASTPAGGLYNEQFF.